Listed below are T cell receptor beta chains from one sample, sequenced in a study of neoadjuvant nivolumab and ipilimumab in lung cancer. The data were produced by immunoSEQ multiplex PCR, yet TCRdb's version contains in-frame clones alone and is incomplete. The sample yields some 30,000 clones, 90% seen once. The material was peripheral blood, obtained after neoadjuvant nivolumab, alone or with ipilimumab, at or shortly before surgery. These receptors were collected from an adult with non-small cell lung cancer. CDR3s include the opening cysteine and the closing phenylalanine or tryptophan. A D gene is named only where the DNA matches it firmly. Only some rows state a clone size, as once, few, many or a class for expanded clones.

- | TRBJ1-6 | TRBD1 | TRBV14 | CASSQQGQEKPLHF | TGTGCCAGCAGCCAACAAGGACAGGAGAAACCCCTCCACTTT
- | TRBJ1-3 | - | TRBV2 | CASSGNAPRSGNTIYF | TGTGCCAGCAGTGGGAACGCGCCTCGGTCCGGAAACACCATATATTTT
- | TRBJ1-1 | - | TRBV5-1 | CASSPGVRGRNTEAFF | TGCGCCAGCAGCCCGGGAGTTCGGGGAAGAAACACTGAAGCTTTCTTT
- | TRBJ1-1 | TRBD1 | TRBV2 | CASTSGQGVTEAFF | TGTGCCAGCACTTCAGGACAGGGGGTCACTGAAGCTTTCTTT
once | TRBJ2-7 | - | TRBV14 | CASSPIDRTVTYEQYF | TGTGCCAGCAGCCCCATTGACAGGACTGTGACCTACGAGCAGTACTTC
- | TRBJ2-3 | - | TRBV10-3 | CAIRSFGTDTQYF | TGTGCCATCAGATCGTTCGGCACAGATACGCAGTATTTT
- | TRBJ1-1 | - | TRBV7-2 | CASTLETEAFF | TGTGCCAGCACCTTAGAAACTGAAGCTTTCTTT
- | TRBJ2-2 | TRBD2 | TRBV2 | CASSDVGLGAGELFF | TGTGCCAGCAGTGATGTCGGACTAGGGGCCGGGGAGCTGTTTTTT
- | TRBJ2-7 | - | TRBV5-6 | CASSFARYEQYF | TGTGCCAGCAGCTTCGCCCGTTACGAGCAGTACTTC
- | TRBJ2-7 | - | TRBV9 | CASSGQGYEQYF | TGTGCCAGCAGCGGTCAGGGGTACGAGCAGTACTTC
- | TRBJ2-6 | - | TRBV19 | CASSIDRGTPLLTF | TGTGCCAGTAGTATAGATAGGGGGACACCCCTCCTGACTTTC
once | TRBJ1-4 | TRBD1 | TRBV5-4 | CASSLAGTGSAKLFF | TGTGCCAGCAGCTTGGCCGGGACAGGGTCTGCAAAACTGTTTTTT
- | TRBJ1-6 | - | TRBV6-5 | CASSSAGGAPLHF | TGTGCCAGCAGTTCGGCTGGAGGAGCACCCCTCCACTTT
- | TRBJ2-1 | - | TRBV6-5 | CASSLGLYNEQFF | TGTGCCAGCAGTTTGGGACTGTACAATGAGCAGTTCTTC
- | TRBJ1-1 | - | TRBV18 | CASSPGMNTEAFF | TGTGCCAGCTCACCAGGTATGAACACTGAAGCTTTCTTT
- | TRBJ1-1 | - | TRBV5-4 | CASSLAGGWGAPSQPEAFF | TGTGCCAGCAGCTTGGCCGGGGGTTGGGGGGCGCCGTCCCAGCCTGAAGCTTTCTTT
- | TRBJ2-1 | - | TRBV20-1 | CSARDEGEQFF | TGCAGTGCTAGAGATGAAGGGGAGCAGTTCTTC
- | TRBJ2-7 | - | TRBV9 | CASSQTGGVYEQYF | TGTGCCAGCAGCCAAACAGGCGGTGTCTACGAGCAGTACTTC
once | TRBJ1-4 | - | TRBV7-2 | CASSFGRSTNEKLFF | TGTGCCAGCAGCTTCGGACGTTCAACTAATGAAAAACTGTTTTTT
- | TRBJ1-5 | - | TRBV7-5 | CVRSYPTENQPQHF | TGTGTCAGAAGCTACCCGACGGAGAATCAGCCCCAGCATTTT
- | TRBJ2-3 | TRBD2 | TRBV4-1 | CASSQETFSGGGASTDTQYF | TGCGCCAGCAGCCAAGAAACTTTTTCTGGCGGGGGGGCTAGCACAGATACGCAGTATTTT
few | TRBJ2-6 | - | TRBV6-1 | CASSGRVSTSGANVLTF | TGTGCCAGCAGTGGGAGAGTTTCGACCTCTGGGGCCAACGTCCTGACTTTC
- | TRBJ1-1 | - | TRBV6-5 | CASSSDVLKMNTEAFF | TGTGCCAGCAGTTCGGACGTTCTAAAGATGAACACTGAAGCTTTCTTT
- | TRBJ2-7 | - | TRBV7-9 | CASSSGLLDEQYF | TGTGCCAGCAGCTCGGGCCTATTAGACGAGCAGTACTTC
- | TRBJ1-1 | - | TRBV11-2 | CASRKGVNTEAFF | TGTGCCAGCAGAAAAGGGGTGAACACTGAAGCTTTCTTT
- | TRBJ1-5 | - | TRBV4-2 | CASSQEGRGNQPQHF | TGTGCCAGCAGCCAAGAGGGCCGAGGGAACCAGCCCCAGCATTTT
- | TRBJ2-5 | - | TRBV7-2 | CASSFELETQYF | TGTGCCAGCAGCTTCGAGCTGGAGACCCAGTACTTC
- | TRBJ2-7 | - | TRBV7-2 | CASSLAGGSREQYF | TGTGCCAGCAGCTTAGCGGGAGGATCTAGGGAGCAGTACTTC
- | TRBJ2-1 | TRBD2 | TRBV6-1 | CASSEIGRGSHNEQFF | TGTGCCAGCAGTGAAATCGGGCGGGGGTCCCACAATGAGCAGTTCTTC
- | TRBJ2-3 | TRBD1 | TRBV29-1 | CSVFRRDRSTDTQYF | TGCAGCGTTTTCCGCAGGGACAGGAGCACAGATACGCAGTATTTT
- | TRBJ1-2 | - | TRBV2 | CASRGTADYGYTF | TGTGCCAGCAGGGGAACAGCGGACTATGGCTACACCTTC
- | TRBJ1-2 | - | TRBV2 | CASSGGVERFGYTF | TGTGCCAGCAGTGGAGGTGTCGAGCGGTTTGGCTACACCTTC
- | TRBJ2-1 | TRBD2 | TRBV7-9 | CASSSSPSGGMGEQFF | TGTGCCAGCAGCTCATCCCCTAGCGGTGGTATGGGGGAGCAGTTCTTC
- | TRBJ2-3 | TRBD1 | TRBV15 | CATSRQQGADTQYF | TGTGCCACCAGCAGACAGCAGGGGGCAGATACGCAGTATTTT
- | TRBJ2-7 | - | TRBV11-2 | CASSSTRSGYEQYF | TGTGCCAGCAGTTCGACCCGGTCCGGCTACGAGCAGTACTTC
- | TRBJ2-3 | TRBD2 | TRBV2 | CASSLLAGGRTDTQYF | TGTGCCAGCAGTCTACTAGCGGGGGGCCGCACAGATACGCAGTATTTT
- | TRBJ2-7 | - | TRBV5-1 | CASSPSTPWDEQYF | TGCGCCAGCAGCCCCTCGACTCCCTGGGACGAGCAGTACTTC
- | TRBJ2-1 | - | TRBV14 | CASSQANEQFF | TGTGCCAGCAGCCAAGCGAATGAGCAGTTCTTC
- | TRBJ1-6 | TRBD1 | TRBV7-2 | CASSLDTGQGNSPLHF | TGTGCCAGCAGCTTAGATACGGGACAGGGGAATTCACCCCTCCACTTT
- | TRBJ1-1 | - | TRBV9 | CASSAGVNTEAFF | TGTGCCAGCAGCGCAGGGGTGAACACTGAAGCTTTCTTT
- | TRBJ1-6 | - | TRBV7-2 | CASSLQSSYNSPLHF | TGTGCCAGCAGCTTACAGAGCTCCTATAATTCACCCCTCCACTTT
- | TRBJ1-1 | - | TRBV4-2 | CASSQLGNTEAFF | TGTGCCAGCAGCCAACTGGGGAACACTGAAGCTTTCTTT
- | TRBJ1-1 | TRBD1 | TRBV9 | CASSTGGINTEAFF | TGTGCCAGCAGTACAGGGGGTATTAACACTGAAGCTTTCTTT
- | TRBJ1-5 | - | TRBV4-1 | CASSQTGLLEPQHF | TGCGCCAGCAGCCAAACGGGACTGCTGGAACCCCAGCATTTT
- | TRBJ1-4 | - | TRBV5-4 | CASSFELATNEKLFF | TGTGCCAGCAGCTTTGAACTTGCAACTAATGAAAAACTGTTTTTT
- | TRBJ1-4 | TRBD1 | TRBV4-1 | CASSLPGQGSEKLFF | TGCGCCAGCAGCCTTCCGGGACAGGGATCTGAAAAACTGTTTTTT
- | TRBJ2-2 | - | TRBV19 | CASSISRFGTGELFF | TGTGCCAGTAGTATTAGTAGGTTTGGGACCGGGGAGCTGTTTTTT
- | TRBJ2-7 | - | TRBV7-9 | CASSSRGPPYEQYF | TGTGCCAGCAGCTCGCGGGGGCCCCCGTACGAGCAGTACTTC
- | TRBJ2-3 | TRBD2 | TRBV11-1 | CASSPGTSGYTDTQYF | TGTGCCAGCAGCCCCGGGACTAGCGGATACACAGATACGCAGTATTTT
- | TRBJ1-1 | - | TRBV5-4 | CASSIGGNTEAFF | TGTGCCAGCAGCATCGGGGGGAACACTGAAGCTTTCTTT
- | TRBJ2-3 | TRBD2 | TRBV7-9 | CASSLTSGGPTDTQYF | TGTGCCAGCAGCCTTACTAGCGGGGGACCCACAGATACGCAGTATTTT
- | TRBJ2-5 | - | TRBV11-3 | CASSMNREETQYF | TGTGCCAGCAGCATGAACAGGGAAGAGACCCAGTACTTC
- | TRBJ2-2 | - | TRBV7-7 | CASSSTGPNTGELFF | TGTGCCAGCAGCTCCACAGGGCCTAACACCGGGGAGCTGTTTTTT
- | TRBJ2-7 | - | TRBV18 | CASSPQVGRASYEQYF | TGTGCCAGCTCACCACAGGTCGGTCGGGCCTCCTACGAGCAGTACTTC
- | TRBJ2-1 | TRBD2 | TRBV10-2 | CASSESVLAGAYNEQFF | TGCGCCAGCAGTGAGTCCGTCCTAGCGGGGGCCTACAATGAGCAGTTCTTC
once | TRBJ1-3 | - | TRBV29-1 | CSVVPNSGNTIYF | TGCAGCGTGGTACCCAACTCTGGAAACACCATATATTTT
- | TRBJ1-2 | - | TRBV18 | CASSPYGEGHPYGYTF | TGTGCCAGCTCACCATACGGTGAGGGACACCCCTATGGCTACACCTTC
- | TRBJ1-1 | - | TRBV7-2 | CASSLNTEAFF | TGTGCCAGCAGCTTGAACACTGAAGCTTTCTTT
- | TRBJ2-5 | TRBD1 | TRBV29-1 | CSVEDPQGAQETQYF | TGCAGCGTTGAAGATCCTCAGGGGGCACAAGAGACCCAGTACTTC
- | TRBJ1-6 | TRBD1 | TRBV7-9 | CASRSQGGNSPLHF | TGTGCCAGCAGATCCCAGGGGGGTAATTCACCCCTCCACTTT